Listed here are 3 T cell receptor beta chains from one sample, sequenced in a study of identical twins. From the 5' RACE reads, TCRdb called clonotypes with MiXCR, one entry per CDR3 protein. Found here are about 1.7 million distinct CDR3 sequences, about 31% of them singletons; the top ten hold 0.27%. Sample: cord blood. Source of these receptors: a newborn girl in good health.

This clonotype has only a few counts. This chain joins TRBV7-2 and TRBJ2-4; 9 bases match TRBD2. There are 14 residues in the CDR3. After removal of 3 bases from V and 13 bases from J, the junction contained 10 bases not matched to a gene. Germline V gene data show CDR1 as SGHTA and CDR2 as FQGNSA. CDR3 sequence reads: CASSFSSGINQQYF. The CDR3 coding sequence is TGTGCCAGCAGCTTCTCTAGCGGGATAAACCAGCAGTACTTC.

This clonotype was picked up a small number of times. The chain is built from TRBV2 and TRBJ2-3, with 8 bases matching TRBD2. The CDR3 length is 15 residues. Trimming took 6 bases from V and 0 from J; bases not matched to a gene: 5. The germline CDR1 and CDR2 sequences are SNHLY and FYNNEI. The CDR3 spells CASSGAGASTDTQYF. CDR3 DNA: TGTGCCAGCAGCGGAGCGGGGGCGAGCACAGATACGCAGTATTTT.

This chain joins TRBV20-1 and TRBJ2-1; TRBD2 agrees at 9 bases. The CDR3 contains 16 residues. Germline assignment: CDR1 DFQATT and CDR2 SNEGSKA (reference sequence). Trimming took 6 bases from V and 1 from J; bases not matched to a gene: 10. As DNA, the CDR3 is TGCAGTGCAATCGGCCTAGCGGGGCGGTCCTACAATGAGCAGTTCTTC. Its translation: CSAIGLAGRSYNEQFF.